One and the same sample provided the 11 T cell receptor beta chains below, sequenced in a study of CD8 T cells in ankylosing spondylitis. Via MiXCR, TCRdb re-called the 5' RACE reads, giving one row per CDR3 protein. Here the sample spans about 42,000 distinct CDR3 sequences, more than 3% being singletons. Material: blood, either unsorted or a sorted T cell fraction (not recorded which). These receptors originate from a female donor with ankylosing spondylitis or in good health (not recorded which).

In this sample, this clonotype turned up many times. The CDR3 protein is CASSVVEGSTDTQYF. CDR3 coding DNA: TGTGCCAGCAGCGTAGTCGAGGGGAGCACAGATACGCAGTATTTT. The chain combines TRBV9 with TRBJ2-3; the D call may be TRBD1 or TRBD2 (5 bases each). Germline loops: CDR1 SGDLS, CDR2 YYNGEE. The CDR3 runs to 15 residues. Deletions cut 0 bases from V and 0 bases from J, with 8 bases between.

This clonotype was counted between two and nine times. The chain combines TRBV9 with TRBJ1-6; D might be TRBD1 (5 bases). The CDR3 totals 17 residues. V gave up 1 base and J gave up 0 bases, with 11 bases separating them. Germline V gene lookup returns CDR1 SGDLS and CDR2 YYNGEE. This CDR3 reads CASSVKAGTSYNSPLHF. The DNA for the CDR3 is TGTGCCAGCAGCGTAAAAGCCGGGACCTCCTATAATTCACCCCTCCACTTT.

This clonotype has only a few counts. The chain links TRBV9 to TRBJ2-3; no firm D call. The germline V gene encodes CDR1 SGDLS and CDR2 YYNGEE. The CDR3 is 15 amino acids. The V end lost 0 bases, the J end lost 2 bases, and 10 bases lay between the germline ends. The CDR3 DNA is TGTGCCAGCAGCGTAGGTGCGGAACCCACAGATACGCAGTATTTT. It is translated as CASSVGAEPTDTQYF.

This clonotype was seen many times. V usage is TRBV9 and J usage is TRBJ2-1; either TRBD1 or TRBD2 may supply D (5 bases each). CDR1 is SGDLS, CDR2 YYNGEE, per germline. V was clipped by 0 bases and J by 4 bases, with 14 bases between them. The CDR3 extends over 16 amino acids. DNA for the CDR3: TGTGCCAGCAGCGTAGGGGGACCGGGATTTTACAATGAGCAGTTCTTC. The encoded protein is CASSVGGPGFYNEQFF.

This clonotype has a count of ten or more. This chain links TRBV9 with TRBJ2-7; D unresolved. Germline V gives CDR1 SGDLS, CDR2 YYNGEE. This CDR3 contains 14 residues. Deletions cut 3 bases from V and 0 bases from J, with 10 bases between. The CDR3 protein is CASSAYSSSYEQYF. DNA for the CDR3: TGTGCCAGCAGCGCCTACTCCAGCTCCTACGAGCAGTACTTC.

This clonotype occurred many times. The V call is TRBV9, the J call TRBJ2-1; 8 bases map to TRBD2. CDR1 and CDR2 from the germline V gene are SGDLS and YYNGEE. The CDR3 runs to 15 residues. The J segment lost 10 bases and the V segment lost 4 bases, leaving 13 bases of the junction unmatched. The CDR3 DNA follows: TGTGCCAGCAGCCCGACTGGAGCGGGGGCCCCCGAGCAGTTCTTC. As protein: CASSPTGAGAPEQFF.

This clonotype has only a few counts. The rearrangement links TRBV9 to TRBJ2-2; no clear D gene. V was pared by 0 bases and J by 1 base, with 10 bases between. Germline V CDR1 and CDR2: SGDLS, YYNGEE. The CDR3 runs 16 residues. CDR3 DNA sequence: TGTGCCAGCAGCGTAGGGGCAGCATTGAACACCGGGGAGCTGTTTTTT. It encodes CASSVGAALNTGELFF.

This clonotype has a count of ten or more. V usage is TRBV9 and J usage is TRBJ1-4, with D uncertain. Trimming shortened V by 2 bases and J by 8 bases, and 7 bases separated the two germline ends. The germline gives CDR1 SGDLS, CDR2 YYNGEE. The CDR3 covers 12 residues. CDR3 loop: CASSVEGEKLFF. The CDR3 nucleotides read TGTGCCAGCAGCGTCGAGGGCGAAAAACTGTTTTTT.

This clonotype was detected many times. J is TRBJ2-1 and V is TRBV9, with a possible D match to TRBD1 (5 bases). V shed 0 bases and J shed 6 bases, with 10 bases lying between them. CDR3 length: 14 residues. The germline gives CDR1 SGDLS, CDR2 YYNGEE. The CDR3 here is CASSVGGSLNEQFF. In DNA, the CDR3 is TGTGCCAGCAGCGTAGGGGGCTCTCTCAATGAGCAGTTCTTC.

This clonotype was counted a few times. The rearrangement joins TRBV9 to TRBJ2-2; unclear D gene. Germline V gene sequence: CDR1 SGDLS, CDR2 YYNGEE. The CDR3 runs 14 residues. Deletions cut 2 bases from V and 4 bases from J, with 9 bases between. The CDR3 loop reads CASSVKGITGELFF. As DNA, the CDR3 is TGTGCCAGCAGCGTGAAAGGAATCACCGGGGAGCTGTTTTTT.

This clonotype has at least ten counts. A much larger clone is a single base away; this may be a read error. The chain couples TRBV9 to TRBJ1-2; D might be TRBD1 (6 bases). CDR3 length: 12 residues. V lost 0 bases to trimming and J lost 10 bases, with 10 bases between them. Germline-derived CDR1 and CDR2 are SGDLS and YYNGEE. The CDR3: CASSVGGGVYTF. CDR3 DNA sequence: TGTGCCAGCAGCGTAGGGGGGGGCGTCTACACCTTC.